This is a list of T cell receptor beta chains from one sample in a study of metastatic and nonmetastatic thyroid tumors. With MiXCR, TCRdb called clones anew from the PCR reads. The sample shows around 20,000 clones, about a tenth of them seen only once. The sample taken for sequencing was blood. The receptors originated from a female donor with papillary thyroid cancer or a benign thyroid nodule (not recorded which). Some clones in this sample may be carry-over from other donors' samples. Each CDR3 is given with its conserved first and last residue. The order of the fields is clone size, D gene, J gene, V gene, CDR3 DNA, CDR3 protein. The D gene is left open where the match is weak. Part of the rows lack a size; the others show once, few, many or a class for expanded clones.

few TRBD1 TRBJ1-4 TRBV5-6 TGTGCCAGCAGCTTTCGCAGGGGGCTTGAAAAACTGTTTTTT CASSFRRGLEKLFF
NA TRBD2 TRBJ2-3 TRBV20-1 TGCAGTGCTAATCCCGGGACTAGCGATTTTTCGGATACGCAGTATTTT CSANPGTSDFSDTQYF
many NA TRBJ1-1 TRBV20-1 TGCAAGTTGGACACCGAAGCTTTCTTT CKLDTEAFF
many NA TRBJ2-1 TRBV9 TGTGCCAGCAGCGTAGGGTACAATGAGCAGTTCTTC CASSVGYNEQFF
many TRBD2 TRBJ2-1 TRBV3-1 TGTGCCAGCAGCCAAGTCGACGGGGGGAATGAGCAGTTCTTC CASSQVDGGNEQFF
many NA TRBJ2-5 TRBV28 TGTGCCAGCAAGCATTCTACAGGGAATAAGCAAGAGACCCAGTACTTC CASKHSTGNKQETQYF
medium-sized NA TRBJ1-1 TRBV6-1 TGTGCCAGCGGAGTGAACACTGAAGCTTTCTTT CASGVNTEAFF
many NA TRBJ2-7 TRBV12-3/TRBV12-4 TGTGCCAGCAGTTTTTACTTGGAAGGGGGCGAGCAGTACTTC CASSFYLEGGEQYF
NA NA TRBJ2-2 TRBV6-1 TGTGCCAGCAGGCAGGGACAGAACACCGGGGAGCTGTTTTTT CASRQGQNTGELFF
once NA TRBJ1-1 TRBV6-1 TGTGCCAGCAGGGCTACAGGCGGCATCACTGAAGCTTTCTTT CASRATGGITEAFF
few NA TRBJ2-5 TRBV14 TGTGCCAGCAGCCAATTGAAGGGATTACAAGAGACCCAGTACTTC CASSQLKGLQETQYF
medium-sized TRBD1 TRBJ2-1 TRBV6-1 TGTGCCAGCAGTGGGCAGGGGGCTTACAATGAGCAGTTCTTC CASSGQGAYNEQFF
many NA TRBJ2-3 TRBV6-2/TRBV6-3 TGTGCCAGCGGCTTCCCGCCAGATACGCAGTATTTT CASGFPPDTQYF
many NA TRBJ2-1 TRBV6-2/TRBV6-3 TGTGCCAGCAGTTACTCCCGTGTTTATGAGCAGTTCTTC CASSYSRVYEQFF
few NA TRBJ2-1 TRBV10-3 TGTGCCATCAGTGATGTGCAGTTCTTC CAISDVQFF
many TRBD2 TRBJ2-2 TRBV20-1 TGCAGTGCTTCTGCTAGCGGTTGGACCGGGGAGCTGTTTTTT CSASASGWTGELFF
few NA TRBJ2-5 TRBV6-1 TGTGCCAGCAGTGTGAGGTGCGCAGTAGGCGAGACCCAGTACTTC CASSVRCAVGETQYF
medium-sized NA TRBJ2-7 TRBV6-1 TGTGCCAGCAGTGCTGGGGGGGCAGGCTACGAGCAGTACTTC CASSAGGAGYEQYF
many NA TRBJ1-1 TRBV20-1 TGCAGTGCTGTACATTCCAGGGTAAGGTGGTTGAACACTGAAGCTTTCTTT CSAVHSRVRWLNTEAFF
NA NA TRBJ2-5 TRBV29-1 TGCAGCGTTGTTTTGGTACTAGAAGAGACCCAGTACTTC CSVVLVLEETQYF
many TRBD2 TRBJ2-7 TRBV25-1 TGTGCCAGCAGTGGGCTAGCGGGAGGCGAGCAGTACTTC CASSGLAGGEQYF
many NA TRBJ1-1 TRBV4-1 TGCGCCAGCAGCCAAGAAGAGGGCACTAACACTGAAGCTTTCTTT CASSQEEGTNTEAFF
NA NA TRBJ1-2 TRBV30 TGTGCCTGGAGCCCCCAGGGCGGCTACACCTTC CAWSPQGGYTF
medium-sized TRBD2 TRBJ2-7 TRBV28 TGTGCCAGCAGTTTATCAGGGACTAGCGGAAACTACGAGCAGTACTTC CASSLSGTSGNYEQYF
many NA TRBJ1-1 TRBV7-3 TGTGCCAGCAGCTTAACGGGTGGGCTAGGAGGGGTCCACACTGAAGCTTTCTTT CASSLTGGLGGVHTEAFF
many TRBD2 TRBJ2-3 TRBV3-1 TGTGCCAGCAGCCCCACTAGCGGCTCCACAGATACGCAGTATTTT CASSPTSGSTDTQYF